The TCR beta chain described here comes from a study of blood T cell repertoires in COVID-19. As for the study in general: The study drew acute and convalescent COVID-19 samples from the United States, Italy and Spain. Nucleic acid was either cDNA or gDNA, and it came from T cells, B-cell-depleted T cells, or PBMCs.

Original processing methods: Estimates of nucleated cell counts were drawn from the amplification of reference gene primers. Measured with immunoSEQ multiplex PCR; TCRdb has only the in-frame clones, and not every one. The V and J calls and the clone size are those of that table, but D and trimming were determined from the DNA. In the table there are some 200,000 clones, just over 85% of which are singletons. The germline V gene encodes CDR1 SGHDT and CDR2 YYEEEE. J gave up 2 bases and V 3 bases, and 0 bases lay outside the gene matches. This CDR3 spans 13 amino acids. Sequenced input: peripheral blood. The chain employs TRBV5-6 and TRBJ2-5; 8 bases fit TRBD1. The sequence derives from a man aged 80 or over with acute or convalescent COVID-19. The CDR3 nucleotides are TGTGCCAGCAGCTGGACAGGGCAAGAGACCCAGTACTTC. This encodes CASSWTGQETQYF.